The clone carrying this T cell receptor (beta chain) is medium-sized. These data originate in a study of T cells in tumors after PD-1 blockade. V was clipped by 0 bases and J by 3 bases, with 9 bases between them. This CDR3 spans 14 amino acids. Germline lookup yields CDR1 SGHKS and CDR2 YYEKEE (reference sequence). Measured with immunoSEQ multiplex PCR; TCRdb has only the in-frame clones, and not every one. The sample consists of a few thousand clones, about 60% of them appearing once. Sequenced material: tumor tissue, taken after anti-PD-1 treatment. The chain uses TRBV5-5 and TRBJ1-2; no clear D gene. This clonotype was obtained from a human donor with cutaneous squamous cell carcinoma. CDR3 amino acids: CASSLDLRDYGYTF. The CDR3 bases are TGTGCCAGCAGCTTGGATTTGAGGGACTATGGCTACACCTTC.